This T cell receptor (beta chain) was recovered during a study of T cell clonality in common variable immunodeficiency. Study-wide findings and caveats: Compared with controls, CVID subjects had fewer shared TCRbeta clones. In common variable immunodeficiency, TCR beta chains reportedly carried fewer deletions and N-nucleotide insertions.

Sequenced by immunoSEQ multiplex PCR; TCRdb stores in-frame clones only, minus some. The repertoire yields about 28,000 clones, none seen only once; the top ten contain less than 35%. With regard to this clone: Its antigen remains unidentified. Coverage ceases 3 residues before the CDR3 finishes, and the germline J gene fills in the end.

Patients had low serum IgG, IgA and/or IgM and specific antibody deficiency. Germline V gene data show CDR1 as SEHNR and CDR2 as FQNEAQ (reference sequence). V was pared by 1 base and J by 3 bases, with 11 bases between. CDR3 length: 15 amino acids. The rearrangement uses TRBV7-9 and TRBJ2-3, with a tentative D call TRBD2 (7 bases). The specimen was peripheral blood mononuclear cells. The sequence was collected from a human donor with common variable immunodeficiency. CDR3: CASSLEGGGTDTQYF. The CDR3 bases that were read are TGTGCCAGCAGCTTAGAAGGGGGGGGGACAGATACG. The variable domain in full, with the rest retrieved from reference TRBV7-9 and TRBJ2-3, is DTGVSQNPRHKITKRGQNVTFRCDPISEHNRLYWYRQTLGQGPEFLTYFQNEAQLEKSRLLSDRFSAERPKGSFSTLEIQRTEQGDSAMYLCASSLEGGGTDTQYFGPGTRLTVL.